This T cell receptor beta chain appears in the sequencing data of a study of cytomegalovirus exposure and HLA in healthy donors. CDR3 length: 11 amino acids. Looked up from germline, CDR1 is SNHLY and CDR2 is FYNNEI. The J segment lost 9 bases and the V segment lost 7 bases, leaving 2 bases of the junction unmatched. For this clone: What it binds is not known.

The donors were in the approximately 130-subject validation cohort; that cohort was separate from the roughly 680-subject first cohort. TCRdb keeps only in-frame clones here, not all; method: immunoSEQ multiplex PCR. The table shows roughly 120,000 clones, with 70% to 90% occurring only once. Study-wide points: There were some 150 TCR beta chains listed as cytomegalovirus-associated. In the roughly 120 validation repertoires, approximately 94% of cluster scores exceeded 0, per a later analysis.

Sequenced sample: PBMCs. This sequence joins TRBV2 and TRBJ2-1; 8 nucleotides align to TRBD2. The sequence derives from a woman in her 30s in good health and CMV-seronegative. The CDR3 sequence is CASISGVEQFF. The DNA of the CDR3 is TGTGCCAGCATTAGCGGGGTTGAGCAGTTCTTC.